The present TCR beta chain was sequenced within a study of T cell repertoires in cytomegalovirus infection (dated by TCRdb to the late 2010s). At the level of the whole study: Recently identified HLA-C-restricted CMV epitopes, whose presentation resists viral immunomodulation, were targeted by peptide stimulations together with well-studied HLA-B-restricted epitopes. The HLA type of each donor mattered for the analysis, because public TCR beta signatures pointed to carriage of CMV infection along with the matching HLA type. Results and caveats for the whole study, not just this receptor: The ex vivo response was dominated by HLA-C-restricted CMV-specific TCR beta clonotypes, and the single most frequent clonotype in two of eight donors was supplied by these HLA-C-restricted clonotypes. Carriers of CMV infection plus the relevant HLA type were discriminated by the cumulative frequency of public TCR beta family members in the study cohort and in an independent approximately 400-donor cohort.

The sample's treatment or condition, from its label and the paper: in vitro stimulation with specific CMV peptide epitopes to enrich CMV-specific T cells. From the cysteine through the phenylalanine, the CDR3 covers 14 amino acids. CDR3 DNA only is kept here, 42 bases in frame from base 1. V was cut back by 8 bases and J by 1 base, leaving a gap of 12 bases between them. Notes on this clonotype: The antigen it binds to is not known. No qualities accompany the bases; no much larger clone lies one base away.

The listed sequencing device is Illumina HiSeq 1500. In-frame beta chains were kept once TCRdb had trimmed the public reads at Q25 with fastp and called clones with MiXCR. Each entry is one CDR3 protein sequence, shown with its most common DNA and genes. This sample is represented by roughly 730,000 distinct CDR3 sequences; about 30% of them were singletons. The top ten hold roughly 20% of the sample. This specimen consisted of cultured PBMCs, obtained from culture after CMV antigen stimulation. The V and J segments used are TRBV12-3 or TRBV12-4 and TRBJ1-3, with the D gene call left open. The receptor comes from a human donor in good health (CMV status not recorded). Some clones in this sample may be carry-over from other donors' samples. CDR3 sequence: CASRPSLSGNTIYF. The sequenced DNA is TGTGCCAGCCGCCCAAGCTTATCTGGAAACACCATATATTTT.